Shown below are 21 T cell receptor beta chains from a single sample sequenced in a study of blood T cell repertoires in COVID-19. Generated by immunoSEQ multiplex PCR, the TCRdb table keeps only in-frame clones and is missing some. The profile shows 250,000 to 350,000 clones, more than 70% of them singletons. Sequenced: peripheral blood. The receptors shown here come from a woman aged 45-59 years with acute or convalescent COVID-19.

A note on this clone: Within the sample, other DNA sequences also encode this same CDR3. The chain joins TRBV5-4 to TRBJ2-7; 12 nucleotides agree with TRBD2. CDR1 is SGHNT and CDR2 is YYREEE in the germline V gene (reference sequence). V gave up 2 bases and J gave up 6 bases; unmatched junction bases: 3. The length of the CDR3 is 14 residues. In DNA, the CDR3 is TGTGCCAGCAGCTTACTAGCGGGAGGCGGCGAGCAGTACTTC. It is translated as CASSLLAGGGEQYF. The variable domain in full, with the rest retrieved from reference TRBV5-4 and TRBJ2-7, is ETGVTQSPTHLIKTRGQQVTLRCSSQSGHNTVSWYQQALGQGPQFIFQYYREEENGRGNFPPRFSGLQFPNYSSELNVNALELDDSALYLCASSLLAGGGEQYFGPGTRLTVT.

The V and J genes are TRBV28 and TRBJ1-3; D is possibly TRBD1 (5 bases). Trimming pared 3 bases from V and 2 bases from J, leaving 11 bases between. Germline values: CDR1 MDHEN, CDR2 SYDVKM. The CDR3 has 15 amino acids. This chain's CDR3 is CASSFQRGTGNTIYF. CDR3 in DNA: TGTGCCAGCAGTTTCCAGCGGGGGACTGGAAACACCATATATTTT. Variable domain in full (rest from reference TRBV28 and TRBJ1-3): DVKVTQSSRYLVKRTGEKVFLECVQDMDHENMFWYRQDPGLGLRLIYFSYDVKMKEKGDIPEGYSVSREKKERFSLILESASTNQTSMYLCASSFQRGTGNTIYFGEGSWLTVV.

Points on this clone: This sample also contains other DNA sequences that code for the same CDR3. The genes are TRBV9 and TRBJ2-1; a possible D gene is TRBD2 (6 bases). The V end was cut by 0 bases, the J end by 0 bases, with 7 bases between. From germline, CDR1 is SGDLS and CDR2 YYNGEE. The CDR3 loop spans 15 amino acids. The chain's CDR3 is CASSVAGGSYNEQFF. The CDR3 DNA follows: TGTGCCAGCAGCGTAGCCGGGGGCTCCTACAATGAGCAGTTCTTC.

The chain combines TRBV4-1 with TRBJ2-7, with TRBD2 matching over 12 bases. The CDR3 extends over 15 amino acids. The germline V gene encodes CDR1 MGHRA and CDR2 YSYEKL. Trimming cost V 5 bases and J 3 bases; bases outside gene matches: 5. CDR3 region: CASSTRLAGDYEQYF. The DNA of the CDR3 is TGCGCCAGCAGCACCCGACTAGCGGGAGACTACGAGCAGTACTTC.

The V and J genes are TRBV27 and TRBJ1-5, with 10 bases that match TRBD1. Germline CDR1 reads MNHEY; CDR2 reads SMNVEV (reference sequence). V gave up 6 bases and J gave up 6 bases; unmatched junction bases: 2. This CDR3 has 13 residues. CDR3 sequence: CASRGQGPQPQHF. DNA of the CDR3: TGTGCCAGCAGGGGACAGGGGCCTCAGCCCCAGCATTTT.

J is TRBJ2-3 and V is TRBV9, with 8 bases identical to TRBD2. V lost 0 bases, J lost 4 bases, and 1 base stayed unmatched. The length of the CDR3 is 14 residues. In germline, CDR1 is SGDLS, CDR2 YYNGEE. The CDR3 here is CASSVGTSPDTQYF. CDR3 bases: TGTGCCAGCAGCGTAGGGACTAGCCCAGATACGCAGTATTTT.

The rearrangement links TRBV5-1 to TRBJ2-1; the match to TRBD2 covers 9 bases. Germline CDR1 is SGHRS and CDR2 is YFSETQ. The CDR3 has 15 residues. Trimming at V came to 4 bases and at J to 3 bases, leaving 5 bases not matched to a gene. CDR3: CASSLRLADYNEQFF. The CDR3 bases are TGCGCCAGCAGCCTAAGACTAGCGGACTACAATGAGCAGTTCTTC.

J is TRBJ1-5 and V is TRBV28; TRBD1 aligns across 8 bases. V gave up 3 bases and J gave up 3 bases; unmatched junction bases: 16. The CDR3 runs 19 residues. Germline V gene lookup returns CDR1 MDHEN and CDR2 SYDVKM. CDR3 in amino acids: CASSFPRRRTGGSNQPQHF. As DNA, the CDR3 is TGTGCCAGCAGTTTCCCCCGGAGGCGAACAGGGGGATCCAATCAGCCCCAGCATTTT.

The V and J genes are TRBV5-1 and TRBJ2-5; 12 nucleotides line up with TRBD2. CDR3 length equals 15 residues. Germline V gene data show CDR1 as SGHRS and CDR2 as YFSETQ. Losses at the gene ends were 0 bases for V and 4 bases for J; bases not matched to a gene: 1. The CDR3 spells CASSLGLAGVETQYF. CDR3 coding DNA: TGCGCCAGCAGCTTGGGACTAGCGGGAGTAGAGACCCAGTACTTC.

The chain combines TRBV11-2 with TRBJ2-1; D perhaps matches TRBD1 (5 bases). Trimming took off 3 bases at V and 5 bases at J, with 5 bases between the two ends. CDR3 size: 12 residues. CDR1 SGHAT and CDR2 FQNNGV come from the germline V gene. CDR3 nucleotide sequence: TGTGCCAGCAGCTTCAGGGACAATGAGCAGTTCTTC. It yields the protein CASSFRDNEQFF.

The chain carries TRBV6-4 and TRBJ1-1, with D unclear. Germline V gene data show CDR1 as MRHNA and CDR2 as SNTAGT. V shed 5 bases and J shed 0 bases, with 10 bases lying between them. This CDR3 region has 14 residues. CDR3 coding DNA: TGTGCCAGCAGTCCATCTACAGTGAACACTGAAGCTTTCTTT. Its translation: CASSPSTVNTEAFF.

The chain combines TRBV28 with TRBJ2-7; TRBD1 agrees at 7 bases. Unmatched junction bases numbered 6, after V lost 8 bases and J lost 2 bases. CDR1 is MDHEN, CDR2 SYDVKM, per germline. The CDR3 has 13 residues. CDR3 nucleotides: TGTGCCAGCCAGACAGGGATGACCTACGAGCAGTACTTC. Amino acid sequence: CASQTGMTYEQYF.

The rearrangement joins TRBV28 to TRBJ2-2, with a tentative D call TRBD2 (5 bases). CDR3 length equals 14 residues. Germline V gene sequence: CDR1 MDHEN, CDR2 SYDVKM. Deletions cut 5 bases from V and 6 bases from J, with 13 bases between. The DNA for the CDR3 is TGTGCCAGCAGTCCCGGGAATAACCCCGGGGAGCTGTTTTTT. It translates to CASSPGNNPGELFF.

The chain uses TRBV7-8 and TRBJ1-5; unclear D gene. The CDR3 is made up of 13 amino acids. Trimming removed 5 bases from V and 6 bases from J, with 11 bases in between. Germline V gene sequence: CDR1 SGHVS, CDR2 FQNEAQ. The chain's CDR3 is CASSPRFSQPQHF. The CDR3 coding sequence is TGTGCCAGCAGCCCTAGGTTTAGTCAGCCCCAGCATTTT.

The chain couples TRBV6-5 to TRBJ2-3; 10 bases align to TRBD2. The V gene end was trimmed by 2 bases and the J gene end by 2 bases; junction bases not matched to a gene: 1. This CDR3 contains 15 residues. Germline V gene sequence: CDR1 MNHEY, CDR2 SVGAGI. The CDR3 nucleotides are TGTGCCAGCAGTTACACTAGCGGGATCACAGATACGCAGTATTTT. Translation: CASSYTSGITDTQYF.

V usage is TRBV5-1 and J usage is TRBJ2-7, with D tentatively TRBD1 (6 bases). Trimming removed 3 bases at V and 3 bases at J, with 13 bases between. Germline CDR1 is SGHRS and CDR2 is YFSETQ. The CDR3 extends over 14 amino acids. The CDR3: CASSWGHADYEQYF. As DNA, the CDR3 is TGCGCCAGCAGCTGGGGACACGCGGACTACGAGCAGTACTTC.

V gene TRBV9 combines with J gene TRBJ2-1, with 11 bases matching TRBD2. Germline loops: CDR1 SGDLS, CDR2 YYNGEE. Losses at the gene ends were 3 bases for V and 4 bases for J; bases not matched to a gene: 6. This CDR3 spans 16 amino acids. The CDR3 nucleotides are TGTGCCAGCAGCGGATCCGGGACTAGCGGTTACAATGAGCAGTTCTTC. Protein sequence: CASSGSGTSGYNEQFF. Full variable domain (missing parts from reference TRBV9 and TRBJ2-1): DSGVTQTPKHLITATGQRVTLRCSPRSGDLSVYWYQQSLDQGLQFLIQYYNGEERAKGNILERFSAQQFPDLHSELNLSSLELGDSALYFCASSGSGTSGYNEQFFGPGTRLTVL.

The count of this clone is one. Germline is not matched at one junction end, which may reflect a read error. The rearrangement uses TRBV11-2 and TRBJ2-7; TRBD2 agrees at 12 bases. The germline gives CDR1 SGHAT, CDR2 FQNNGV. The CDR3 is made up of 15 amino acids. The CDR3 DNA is TGTGCCAGCAGCCCAGATAGACTAGCGGGAGACATGCGGAACTTC. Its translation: CASSPDRLAGDMRNF.

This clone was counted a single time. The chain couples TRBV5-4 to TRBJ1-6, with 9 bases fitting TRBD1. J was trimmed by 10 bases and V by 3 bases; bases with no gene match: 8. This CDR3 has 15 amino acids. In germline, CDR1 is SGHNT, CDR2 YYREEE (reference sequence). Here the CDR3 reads CASSWAGQGSSPLHF. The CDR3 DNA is TGTGCCAGCAGCTGGGCGGGACAGGGTTCGTCACCCCTCCACTTT.

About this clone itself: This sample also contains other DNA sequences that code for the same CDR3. The CDR3 here is CASSLQGTYEQYF. CDR3 DNA sequence: TGTGCCAGCAGCCTACAGGGGACCTACGAGCAGTACTTC. J is TRBJ2-7 and V is TRBV7-9; 7 positions agree with TRBD1. The V gene end was trimmed by 5 bases and the J gene end by 2 bases; junction bases not matched to a gene: 3. In germline, CDR1 is SEHNR, CDR2 FQNEAQ (reference sequence). There are 13 residues in the CDR3. The variable domain in full, with the rest retrieved from reference TRBV7-9 and TRBJ2-7, is DTGVSQNPRHKITKRGQNVTFRCDPISEHNRLYWYRQTLGQGPEFLTYFQNEAQLEKSRLLSDRFSAERPKGSFSTLEIQRTEQGDSAMYLCASSLQGTYEQYFGPGTRLTVT.

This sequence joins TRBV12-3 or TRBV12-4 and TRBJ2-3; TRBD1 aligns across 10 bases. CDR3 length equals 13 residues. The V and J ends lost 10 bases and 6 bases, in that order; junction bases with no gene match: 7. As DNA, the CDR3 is TGTGCCATCCGACAGGGGGCGATTGATACGCAGTATTTT. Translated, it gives CAIRQGAIDTQYF.